This T cell receptor beta chain derives from a study of neoadjuvant nivolumab and ipilimumab in lung cancer. Libraries were prepared by immunoSEQ multiplex PCR; TCRdb keeps only in-frame clonotypes and omits some of them. The data show over 25,000 clones, approximately 80% seen once. Findings and limits, study-wide: From pretherapy to surgery, tumor richness and clonality rose with dual therapy. TCR richness and clonality were higher in tumors than adjacent uninvolved lung. Pretherapy blood TCR richness correlated positively with resected tumor richness.

V lost 1 base to trimming and J lost 2 bases, with 4 bases between them. CDR3 size: 14 residues. Per germline, CDR1 SGHRS and CDR2 YFSETQ. This clone was counted a few times. Its antigen is unknown. This chain uses TRBV5-1 with TRBJ2-6; D gene unclear. Sequencing was performed on tumor tissue, taken after neoadjuvant nivolumab, alone or with ipilimumab, at or shortly before surgery. The receptor was derived from an adult with non-small cell lung cancer. CDR3 loop: CASSLRAGANVLTF. CDR3 coding DNA: TGCGCCAGCAGCTTGCGGGCTGGGGCCAACGTCCTGACTTTC.